The TCR beta chain described here comes from a study of graft-versus-host responses after intestinal transplantation. At the level of the study: All recipients were transplanted with multivisceral, liver-intestinal, or isolated intestinal grafts. The study gave all recipients anti-thymocyte globulin induction, then tacrolimus and steroids for 2 to 3 years.

With regard to this clone: Its antigen is undetermined.

Data came from immunoSEQ multiplex PCR; TCRdb stores just in-frame clones and leaves some out. The sample consists of over 65,000 clones, approximately 89% of them appearing once. V was shortened by 1 base and J by 6 bases, with 10 bases between the two germline ends. The length of the CDR3 is 13 residues. Germline-derived CDR1 and CDR2 are SGHVS and FNYEAQ. This receptor was taken from a human donor who was the organ donor for an intestinal transplant. The sample in question was unstimulated CD8+ T cells sorted from spleen or lymph node cells, obtained before transplant. The chain combines TRBV7-6 with TRBJ2-7, with D hard to call. The CDR3 protein is CASSLDFSFEQYF. The CDR3 nucleotides read TGTGCCAGCAGCTTAGATTTTTCGTTCGAGCAGTACTTC. The full variable domain, completed using reference TRBV7-6 and TRBJ2-7, is GAGVSQSPRYKVTKRGQDVALRCDPISGHVSLYWYRQALGQGPEFLTYFNYEAQQDKSGLPNDRFSAERPEGSISTLTIQRTEQRDSAMYRCASSLDFSFEQYFGPGTRLTVT.